The subject of this entry is one TCR beta chain. Its antigen remains unidentified. Profiled with immunoSEQ multiplex PCR; TCRdb holds only in-frame clones, not every one. The data show approximately 180,000 clones, more than 75% seen once. This specimen comes from a study of cytomegalovirus exposure and HLA in healthy donors. Study conclusions and caveats: It was confirmed in vitro that three of the CMV-associated chains were specific for CMV antigens. The finding came from a later analysis; first-cohort TCR clusters tended to co-occur in the 130 or so validation repertoires.

CDR3 length: 15 amino acids. Germline CDR1 reads SGHVS; CDR2 reads FNYEAQ. The V gene lost 1 base and the J gene lost 6 bases, with 13 bases spanning the gap. Sequencing was carried out using PBMCs. The rearrangement links TRBV7-6 to TRBJ2-1; perhaps TRBD2 as D (6 bases). The TCR was taken from a woman aged 30 to 39 in good health and CMV-seronegative. The CDR3 nucleotides read TGTGCCAGCAGCTTAGTTGGTCAGGGAGGCAATGAGCAGTTCTTC. This translates into CASSLVGQGGNEQFF.